Sequencing of this TCR beta chain was carried out in a study of blood T cells in healthy people across ages. Next came a second PCR, run for about 7 to 12 cycles, which used a sample-barcoded 5' primer along with a J-beta primer mix. TCRdb passed the 5' RACE reads through MiXCR, listing each CDR3 protein once. The table records 1.4 million or so distinct CDR3 sequences, roughly 43% of them present only once. A minimum of 5 micrograms of total RNA was extracted per sample. This receptor was obtained from a woman in her late teens or twenties in good health. The sequencing input was blood.

CDR3 loop: CASSYSSGVGDTQYF. In nucleotides, the CDR3 is TGTGCCAGCAGTTACTCGAGCGGGGTCGGAGATACGCAGTATTTT. The gene calls are TRBV6-5 and TRBJ2-3, with TRBD2 matching 7 bases. V dropped 0 bases and J dropped 5; count of bases not matched to a gene: 5. CDR1 is MNHEY, CDR2 SVGAGI, per germline. The CDR3 sequence is 15 residues long.